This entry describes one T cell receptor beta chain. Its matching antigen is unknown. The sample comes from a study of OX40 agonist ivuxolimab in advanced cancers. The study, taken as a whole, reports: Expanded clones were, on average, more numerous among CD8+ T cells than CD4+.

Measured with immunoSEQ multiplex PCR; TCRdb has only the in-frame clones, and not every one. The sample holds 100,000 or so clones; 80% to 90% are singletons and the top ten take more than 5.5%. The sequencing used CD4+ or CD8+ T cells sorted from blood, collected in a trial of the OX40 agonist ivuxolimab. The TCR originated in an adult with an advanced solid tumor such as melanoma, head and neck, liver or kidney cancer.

CDR3 loop: CASSPILLALGSYEQYF. DNA of the CDR3: TGCGCCAGCAGCCCCATTTTACTCGCGCTCGGGTCCTACGAGCAGTACTTC. V is TRBV5-1 and J is TRBJ2-7, with D unresolved. Per the germline V gene, CDR1 is SGHRS and CDR2 is YFSETQ. V was trimmed by 4 bases and J by 1 base, leaving 21 bases between them. This CDR3 has 17 residues.